The 3 T cell receptor beta chains listed next were all sequenced from one sample in a study of blood T cell repertoires in COVID-19 (dated by TCRdb to about 2020). The method was the immunoSEQ multiplex PCR assay. TCRdb stores this immuneACCESS table with in-frame sequences only. Part of the clones is absent; in the studies checked, under half of the shortfall reflects unresolved V genes, and no reason is known for the rest. Present in this sample are roughly 150,000 clones, about 83% of which were seen just once. The ten largest clones represent 11% to 15% of the sample. The sample was peripheral blood. These receptors all stem from a woman of 80 years or more with acute or convalescent COVID-19.

The chain recombines TRBV9 with TRBJ1-2; no clear D gene. CDR1 and CDR2 from the germline V gene are SGDLS and YYNGEE. Trimming pared 0 bases from V and 1 base from J, leaving 10 bases between. The CDR3 is 15 amino acids. CDR3: CASSVASGSNYGYTF. The CDR3 region has the DNA TGTGCCAGCAGCGTAGCTTCAGGCAGTAACTATGGCTACACCTTC. Looking up the rest from reference TRBV9 and TRBJ1-2 gives the full variable domain: DSGVTQTPKHLITATGQRVTLRCSPRSGDLSVYWYQQSLDQGLQFLIQYYNGEERAKGNILERFSAQQFPDLHSELNLSSLELGDSALYFCASSVASGSNYGYTFGSGTRLTVV.

V is TRBV10-3 and J is TRBJ2-3; TRBD1 aligns across 11 bases. After removal of 3 bases from V and 3 bases from J, the junction contained 5 bases not matched to a gene. Per the germline V gene, CDR1 is ENHRY and CDR2 is SYGVKD. The CDR3 is made up of 16 amino acids. CDR3 region: CAISDGDRGSTDTQYF. DNA for the CDR3: TGTGCCATCAGTGATGGGGACAGGGGGTCGACAGATACGCAGTATTTT.

The chain employs TRBV2 and TRBJ2-1, with 9 bases that match TRBD2. Trimming cost V 7 bases and J 7 bases; bases outside gene matches: 8. CDR1 and CDR2 from the germline V gene are SNHLY and FYNNEI. There are 14 residues in the CDR3. The CDR3 bases are TGTGCCAGCAAGCAAGCGGGGGGCTTAAATGAGCAGTTCTTC. Encoded protein: CASKQAGGLNEQFF.